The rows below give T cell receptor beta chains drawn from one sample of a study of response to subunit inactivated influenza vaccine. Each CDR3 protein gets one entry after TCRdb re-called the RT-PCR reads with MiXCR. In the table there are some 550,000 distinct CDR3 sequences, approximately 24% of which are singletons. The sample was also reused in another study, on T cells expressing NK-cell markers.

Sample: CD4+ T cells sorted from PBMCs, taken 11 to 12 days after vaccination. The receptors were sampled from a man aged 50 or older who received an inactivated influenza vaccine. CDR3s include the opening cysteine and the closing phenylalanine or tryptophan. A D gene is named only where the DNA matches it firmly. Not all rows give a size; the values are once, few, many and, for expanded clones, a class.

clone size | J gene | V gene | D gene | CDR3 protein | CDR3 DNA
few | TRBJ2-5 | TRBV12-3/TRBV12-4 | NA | CASSRTDLRSETQYF | TGTGCCAGCAGTCGGACCGATTTGCGGTCAGAGACCCAGTACTTC
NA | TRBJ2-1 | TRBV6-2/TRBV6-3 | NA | CASSYSIRDPGFF | TGTGCCAGCAGTTACTCGATAAGGGACCCCGGGTTCTTC
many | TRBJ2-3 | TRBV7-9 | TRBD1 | CASLPGQGTDTQYF | TGTGCCAGTTTACCGGGACAGGGCACAGATACGCAGTATTTT
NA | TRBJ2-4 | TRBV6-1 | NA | CASSEALAKNIQYF | TGTGCCAGCAGTGAAGCGCTAGCCAAAAACATTCAGTACTTC
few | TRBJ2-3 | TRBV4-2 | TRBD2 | CASSQSLAASTDTQYF | TGTGCCAGCAGCCAATCACTAGCGGCTAGCACAGATACGCAGTATTTT
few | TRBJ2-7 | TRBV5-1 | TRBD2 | CASSGGLAGSYEQYF | TGCGCCAGCAGCGGGGGACTAGCGGGGTCCTACGAGCAGTACTTC
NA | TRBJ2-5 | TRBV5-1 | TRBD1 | CASSLEQGLKETQYF | TGCGCCAGCAGCTTGGAACAGGGGTTGAAAGAGACCCAGTACTTC
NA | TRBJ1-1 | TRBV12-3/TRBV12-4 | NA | CASTTGPAAEAFF | TGTGCCAGCACCACCGGCCCAGCCGCTGAAGCTTTCTTT
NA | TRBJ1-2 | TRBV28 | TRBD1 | CASRVQGNYGYTF | TGTGCCAGCAGGGTACAGGGGAACTATGGCTACACCTTC
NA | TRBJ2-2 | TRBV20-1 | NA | CSARNGGGLGELFF | TGCAGTGCTAGAAATGGAGGGGGGCTCGGGGAGCTGTTTTTT
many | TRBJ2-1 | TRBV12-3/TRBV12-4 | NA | CASSLRAGNEQFF | TGTGCCAGCAGTCTCCGGGCTGGCAATGAGCAGTTCTTC